The 6 T cell receptor beta chains in this list originate from one sample, sequenced in a study of cytomegalovirus exposure and HLA in healthy donors. PCR was performed using 60 Vbeta and 13 Jbeta primers. TCRdb's table, derived via immunoSEQ multiplex PCR, lists solely in-frame clones and lacks some. The repertoire holds 150,000 to 200,000 clones, with around 75% as singletons. What was sequenced was PBMCs. Receptor source: a man aged 18 to 30 in good health and CMV-seropositive.

This chain joins TRBV29-1 and TRBJ1-2, with D possibly matching TRBD1 (5 bases). Trimming left V 3 bases short and J 8 bases short, with 16 bases between. CDR3 size: 13 residues. Germline values: CDR1 SQVTM, CDR2 ANQGSEA. CDR3 loop: CSVEGGPMGGYTF. CDR3 DNA sequence: TGCAGCGTTGAGGGGGGACCTATGGGGGGCTACACCTTC. The variable domain in full, with the rest retrieved from reference TRBV29-1 and TRBJ1-2, is SAVISQKPSRDICQRGTSLTIQCQVDSQVTMMFWYRQQPGQSLTLIATANQGSEATYESGFVIDKFPISRPNLTFSTLTVSNMSPEDSSIYLCSVEGGPMGGYTFGSGTRLTVV.

The CDR3 region has the DNA TGTGCCAGCAGCTTAACAGGTTCCCTCTCCGAGCAGTACTTC. This translates into CASSLTGSLSEQYF. The chain is built from TRBV11-3 and TRBJ2-7; D is perhaps TRBD1 (5 bases). Trimming stripped 2 bases from V and 6 bases from J, with 14 bases between. CDR3 length equals 14 residues. CDR1 SGHNT and CDR2 YENEEA come from the germline V gene.

As for this clone: The same CDR3 also results from other DNA sequences found in this sample. This rearrangement joins TRBV28 to TRBJ2-7, with 8 bases lining up with TRBD2. CDR1 and CDR2 from the germline V gene are MDHEN and SYDVKM. V lost 2 bases, J lost 2 bases, and 2 bases stayed unmatched. The CDR3 totals 14 residues. The CDR3 spells CASSLAGGAYEQYF. CDR3 coding DNA: TGTGCCAGCAGTTTAGCGGGAGGAGCCTACGAGCAGTACTTC.

This chain joins TRBV11-2 and TRBJ2-1; D is uncertain. The germline CDR1 and CDR2 sequences are SGHAT and FQNNGV. The CDR3 has 13 amino acids. V dropped 1 base and J dropped 7 bases, with 8 bases sitting between them. The CDR3 nucleotides read TGTGCCAGCAGCTTAGTGCTAGGAAATGAGCAGTTCTTC. As protein: CASSLVLGNEQFF.

V is TRBV19 and J is TRBJ1-2; D gene uncertain. The germline CDR1 and CDR2 sequences are LNHDA and SQIVND (reference sequence). V lost 3 bases and J lost 8, with 10 bases in between. The CDR3 is 12 residues long. This CDR3 is CASSIQTAGYTF. The CDR3 DNA sequence: TGTGCCAGTAGTATCCAGACTGCCGGCTACACCTTC.

V usage is TRBV7-9 and J usage is TRBJ1-6, with TRBD1 as a possible D gene (6 bases). From germline, CDR1 is SEHNR and CDR2 FQNEAQ (reference sequence). V lost 2 bases and J lost 8, with 7 bases in between. The CDR3 consists of 13 residues. CDR3 amino acids: CASSLNRDSPLHF. The CDR3 DNA reads as TGTGCCAGCAGCTTAAACAGGGATTCACCCCTCCACTTT.